This T cell receptor beta chain came from a study of cytomegalovirus exposure and HLA in healthy donors. Study findings and constraints: In a later analysis, most CMV-associated TCR beta chains appeared HLA-restricted. In vitro confirmation showed a few CMV-associated chains to be CMV antigen specific.

Germline V CDR1 and CDR2: SEHNR, FQNEAQ (reference sequence). CDR3 length: 16 amino acids. As regards this clone: Its antigen is not identified. One end of the junction does not line up with germline, which may come from a read error.

It was with 60 Vbeta and 13 Jbeta primers that the PCR ran. Measured with immunoSEQ multiplex PCR; TCRdb has only the in-frame clones, and not every one. The sample yields approximately 150,000 clones, about 83% seen once. The clonotype was recovered from a woman in her twenties or thirties in good health and CMV-seronegative. The material sequenced was PBMCs. V gene TRBV7-9 combines with J gene TRBJ1-1; TRBD1 might be the D (5 bases). CDR3: CSSSSSFGGGNTEAFF. In DNA, the CDR3 is TGTTCCAGCAGCTCCTCGTTTGGGGGGGGGAACACTGAAGCTTTCTTT.